The 12 T cell receptor beta chains below come from one sample, sequenced in a study of T cells in Graves' hyperthyroidism and ophthalmopathy. Amplification yielded TCR beta CDR3 regions, with RNA transcripts as the source. Initially, a first-round RT-PCR of the TCR CDR3 employed the HTBI primer set. Using its own MiXCR run on the multiplex PCR reads, TCRdb lists one record per CDR3 protein. The repertoire consists of 500,000 to 600,000 distinct CDR3 sequences, with less than 20% occurring once and the leading ten covering roughly 50%. Sequenced material: blood. The receptors originated from a middle-aged man with Graves' ophthalmopathy.

This clonotype has a count of ten or more. The J gene is TRBJ2-3, the V gene TRBV2; TRBD2 agrees at 7 bases. This CDR3 is built from 14 residues. Germline values: CDR1 SNHLY, CDR2 FYNNEI. After removal of 6 bases from V and 2 bases from J, the junction contained 5 bases not matched to a gene. CDR3 sequence (DNA): TGTGCCAGCAGACCGGGACTAAACACAGATACGCAGTATTTT. Translating it yields CASRPGLNTDTQYF. Together with reference TRBV2 and TRBJ2-3, the CDR3 gives the full variable domain: EPEVTQTPSHQVTQMGQEVILRCVPISNHLYFYWYRQILGQKVEFLVSFYNNEISEKSEIFDDQFSVERPDGSNFTLKIRSTKLEDSAMYFCASRPGLNTDTQYFGPGTRLTVL.

This chain links TRBV11-2 with TRBJ2-7, with D perhaps TRBD1 (6 bases). The CDR3 has 12 amino acids. V was pared by 5 bases and J by 6 bases, with 11 bases between. The germline V gene encodes CDR1 SGHAT and CDR2 FQNNGV. The CDR3 region is CASSLGTIEQYF. For the CDR3, the DNA is TGTGCCAGCAGCCTTGGGACAATCGAGCAGTACTTC.

There are many counts of this clonotype. The V gene is TRBV30, the J gene TRBJ2-7, with D possibly being TRBD1 or TRBD2 (5 bases each). The CDR3 runs 14 residues. Germline V gene sequence: CDR1 GTSNPN, CDR2 SVGIG (reference sequence). The V gene lost 5 bases and the J gene lost 2 bases, with 16 bases spanning the gap. The CDR3 loop reads CAWGAGTHTYEQYF. CDR3 DNA sequence: TGTGCCTGGGGGGCCGGGACGCACACCTACGAGCAGTACTTC. The variable domain in full, completed from reference TRBV30 and TRBJ2-7, reads SQTIHQWPATLVQPVGSPLSLECTVEGTSNPNLYWYRQAAGRGLQLLFYSVGIGQISSEVPQNLSASRPQDRQFILSSKKLLLSDSGFYLCAWGAGTHTYEQYFGPGTRLTVT.

This chain joins TRBV20-1 and TRBJ2-3; D is uncertain. V lost 0 bases, J lost 9 bases, and 13 bases lay in between. The CDR3 totals 13 residues. The germline V gene has CDR1 DFQATT and CDR2 SNEGSKA (reference sequence). CDR3 loop: CSARDRWGPTQYF. CDR3 in DNA: TGCAGTGCTAGAGATCGGTGGGGTCCGACGCAGTATTTT.

Written as DNA, the CDR3 is TGTGCCAGCGGCGACTATAACACCGGGGAGCTGTTTTTT. This gives the protein CASGDYNTGELFF. The V and J genes are TRBV13 and TRBJ2-2; tentatively, D is TRBD2 (5 bases). V shed 8 bases and J shed 2 bases, with 9 bases lying between them. CDR1 is PRHDT, CDR2 FYEKMQ, per germline (reference sequence). This CDR3 comprises 13 residues.

This CDR3 is CASSPEVGEKLFF. CDR3 coding DNA: TGTGCCAGCTCACCAGAGGTTGGCGAAAAACTGTTTTTT. J is TRBJ1-4 and V is TRBV18; D not resolved. V was cut by 2 bases and J by 8 bases, with 9 bases left in between. The CDR3 consists of 13 residues. The germline V gene encodes CDR1 KGHSH and CDR2 LQKENI.

The chain couples TRBV5-4 to TRBJ2-3; 7 bases fit TRBD2. CDR3 length: 16 residues. The germline gives CDR1 SGHNT, CDR2 YYREEE (reference sequence). The V gene end was trimmed by 4 bases and the J gene end by 3 bases; junction bases not matched to a gene: 11. Here the CDR3 DNA reads TGTGCCAGCAGCCTTCGGGGCGGGAGTGCGACAGATACGCAGTATTTT. This gives the protein CASSLRGGSATDTQYF.

This clonotype came up a few times. V and J are TRBV19 and TRBJ2-7; possible D gene TRBD1, 5 bases. From germline, CDR1 is LNHDA and CDR2 SQIVND (reference sequence). The CDR3 has 14 residues. V was pared by 4 bases and J by 5 bases, with 15 bases between. CDR3 sequence (DNA): TGTGCCAGTAGTACCGGACACAGGATCCACGAGCAGTACTTC. Translated, it gives CASSTGHRIHEQYF.

The V gene is TRBV25-1, the J gene TRBJ2-7; D gene ambiguous. V was cut by 3 bases and J by 9 bases, with 9 bases left in between. The CDR3 is 11 residues long. Germline V gives CDR1 MGHDK, CDR2 SYGVNS. The CDR3 DNA sequence: TGTGCCAGCAGTGAGGGCGGTGGGCAGTACTTC. Protein: CASSEGGGQYF.

The chain has TRBV9 and TRBJ2-1, with 10 bases that match TRBD1. The CDR3 has 16 residues. The germline V gene encodes CDR1 SGDLS and CDR2 YYNGEE. J lost 5 bases, V lost 3 bases, and 8 bases had no gene match. CDR3 sequence reads: CASSAGDRGFNNEQFF. The DNA of the CDR3 is TGTGCCAGCAGCGCTGGGGACAGGGGATTTAACAATGAGCAGTTCTTC.

This clonotype was picked up a small number of times. This chain links TRBV20-1 with TRBJ2-1, with 9 bases lining up with TRBD2. The CDR3 is made up of 17 amino acids. Germline CDR1 DFQATT, CDR2 SNEGSKA (reference sequence). The V segment lost 1 base and the J segment 2 bases; nucleotides outside the gene matches: 9. The chain's CDR3 is CSARGGLREGPYNEQFF. The CDR3 bases are TGCAGTGCTAGAGGGGGGTTGCGGGAGGGCCCCTACAATGAGCAGTTCTTC.

This clonotype was counted between two and nine times. The gene calls are TRBV7-8 and TRBJ1-1; unclear D gene. The germline V gene encodes CDR1 SGHVS and CDR2 FQNEAQ. CDR3 length: 14 amino acids. Deletions cut 1 base from V and 1 base from J, with 7 bases between. The CDR3 spells CASSLGAENTEAFF. CDR3 in DNA: TGTGCCAGCAGCTTAGGAGCCGAGAACACTGAAGCTTTCTTT.